This is a list of T cell receptor beta chains from one sample in a study of cytomegalovirus exposure and HLA in healthy donors. Repertoires were generated with immunoSEQ multiplex PCR, while TCRdb's copy carries only in-frame clones and drops some. The table has over 85,000 clones, about four fifths seen once. The specimen was PBMCs. All receptors come from a woman aged 60-75 years in good health and CMV-seropositive. CDR3s include the opening cysteine and the closing phenylalanine or tryptophan. A D gene is named only where the DNA matches it firmly. Part of the rows lack a size; the others show once, few, many or a class for expanded clones.

J: TRBJ2-7
V: TRBV19
size: .
D: TRBD1
DNA: TGTGCCAGTAGTCCAGGGACAGGGCCCTACGAGCAGTACTTC
CDR3: CASSPGTGPYEQYF

J: TRBJ2-3
V: TRBV4-1
size: .
D: TRBD2
DNA: TGCGCCAGCAGCCATTTAGCGGGACTGAGCACAGATACGCAGTATTTT
CDR3: CASSHLAGLSTDTQYF

J: TRBJ2-2
V: TRBV29-1
size: once
D: TRBD1
DNA: TGCAGCGTTGAGGGACAGGGTGGCGCCGGGGAGCTGTTTTTT
CDR3: CSVEGQGGAGELFF

J: TRBJ2-1
V: TRBV7-2
size: .
D: .
DNA: TGTGCCAGCAGCTTCATCTACGGCACAGGGACCAATGAGCAGTTCTTC
CDR3: CASSFIYGTGTNEQFF

J: TRBJ1-4
V: TRBV6-5
size: .
D: .
DNA: TGTGCCAGCAGGGGGGCAGGGCAGGGGAATGAAAAACTGTTTTTT
CDR3: CASRGAGQGNEKLFF

J: TRBJ2-5
V: TRBV21-1
size: .
D: .
DNA: TGTGCCAGCAGCAAAGTTCGGGGGGCATGGGAAGAGACCCAGTACTTC
CDR3: CASSKVRGAWEETQYF

J: TRBJ2-7
V: TRBV4-1
size: .
D: TRBD2
DNA: TGCGCCAGCAGCCAAGGTAGCGGGAGCTACTACGAGCAGTACTTC
CDR3: CASSQGSGSYYEQYF

J: TRBJ1-2
V: TRBV2
size: .
D: .
DNA: TGTGCCAGCAGTGAAGCCCGTCAGGGGTTTGGCTACACCTTC
CDR3: CASSEARQGFGYTF

J: TRBJ2-5
V: TRBV28
size: .
D: .
DNA: TGTGCCAGCAGTTCATCCGCGGGACAGCGAGAGACCCAGTACTTC
CDR3: CASSSSAGQRETQYF

J: TRBJ2-1
V: TRBV7-9
size: .
D: .
DNA: TGTGCCAGCAAGCCTTCCGGGACACCTTACAATGAGCAGTTCTTC
CDR3: CASKPSGTPYNEQFF

J: TRBJ2-1
V: TRBV5-1
size: .
D: TRBD2
DNA: TGCGCCAGCAGCCCTCTCGGGGGGGCTGAGCAGTTCTTC
CDR3: CASSPLGGAEQFF

J: TRBJ2-5
V: TRBV5-1
size: .
D: .
DNA: TGCGCCAGCAGCTTGGACGGGAGAAAAGAGACCCAGTACTTC
CDR3: CASSLDGRKETQYF

J: TRBJ1-6
V: TRBV7-9
size: few
D: TRBD1
DNA: TGTGCCAGCAGCTCGACAGGGGGCGCATCACCCCTCCACTTT
CDR3: CASSSTGGASPLHF

J: TRBJ2-1
V: TRBV29-1
size: .
D: .
DNA: TGCAGCGTTGGGGGTAAGGGGGATGAGCAGTTCTTC
CDR3: CSVGGKGDEQFF

J: TRBJ2-7
V: TRBV9
size: once
D: TRBD1
DNA: TGTGCCAGCAGCGTAAGAGGGGGCTGGGACGAGCAGTACTTC
CDR3: CASSVRGGWDEQYF

J: TRBJ2-7
V: TRBV6-5
size: .
D: TRBD1
DNA: TGTGCCAGCAGTTACGGGACAGGGGGGATCTACGAGCAGTACTTC
CDR3: CASSYGTGGIYEQYF

J: TRBJ2-7
V: TRBV30
size: .
D: TRBD2
DNA: TGTGCCTGGAATCTAGCGGGAGGGCCTTACGAGCAGTACTTC
CDR3: CAWNLAGGPYEQYF

J: TRBJ2-5
V: TRBV5-8
size: .
D: TRBD1
DNA: TGTGCCAGCAGCCACCGGGACAGGGCTAGGAAGACCCAGTACTTC
CDR3: CASSHRDRARKTQYF

J: TRBJ2-5
V: TRBV5-1
size: .
D: .
DNA: TGCGCCAGCAGCTTTCGCGGCCAAGAGACCCAGTACTTC
CDR3: CASSFRGQETQYF

J: TRBJ2-1
V: TRBV4-1
size: few
D: .
DNA: TGCGCCAGCAGCCAAGAGAGGGCACCTCAGATGGTCTTC
CDR3: CASSQERAPQMVF

J: TRBJ1-2
V: TRBV4-1
size: .
D: .
DNA: TGCGCCAGCAGCCAACCACTGGTGAGGAACTATGGCTACACCTTC
CDR3: CASSQPLVRNYGYTF

J: TRBJ2-1
V: TRBV7-2
size: few
D: TRBD2
DNA: TGTGCCAGCAGCTACAGCGGGGGTGCCATCAATGAGCAGTTCTTC
CDR3: CASSYSGGAINEQFF

J: TRBJ2-5
V: TRBV7-3
size: few
D: TRBD2
DNA: TGTGCCAGCCGGCTAAAGCTAGCGGGAGCGGGGACCCAGTACTTC
CDR3: CASRLKLAGAGTQYF

J: TRBJ1-2
V: TRBV6-5
size: once
D: .
DNA: TGTGCCAGCGTTAGCAGCCAAACTAACTATGGCTACACCTTC
CDR3: CASVSSQTNYGYTF

J: TRBJ1-5
V: TRBV6-1
size: .
D: TRBD1
DNA: TGTGCCAGCACCTTACAGGGGAGTCAGCCCCAGCATTTT
CDR3: CASTLQGSQPQHF

J: TRBJ1-1
V: TRBV29-1
size: .
D: .
DNA: TGCAGCGCAGTGGGCGACAGTACTGGGAACACTGAAGCTTTCTTT
CDR3: CSAVGDSTGNTEAFF

J: TRBJ1-2
V: TRBV11-2
size: .
D: TRBD1
DNA: TGTGCCAGCAGCCCCACCGGGACAGCGGATGGCTACACCTTC
CDR3: CASSPTGTADGYTF

J: TRBJ2-7
V: TRBV5-1
size: .
D: TRBD2
DNA: TGCGCCAGCAGCCCCTCAGCGGGAGTCCACGAGCAGTACTTC
CDR3: CASSPSAGVHEQYF

J: TRBJ2-7
V: TRBV9
size: .
D: .
DNA: TGTGCCAGCAGTCGACAGGAACAGGGCTACGAGCAGTACTTC
CDR3: CASSRQEQGYEQYF

J: TRBJ1-2
V: TRBV5-5
size: .
D: .
DNA: TGTGCCAGCAGCTCGACCTCAGGGTCGAACTATGGCTACACCTTC
CDR3: CASSSTSGSNYGYTF

J: TRBJ2-1
V: TRBV11-2
size: .
D: TRBD2
DNA: TGTGCCAGCAGCTTAAGGATCGGTCTAGCGGGAAATTTGAATGAGCAGTTCTTC
CDR3: CASSLRIGLAGNLNEQFF

J: TRBJ2-1
V: TRBV5-4
size: .
D: TRBD1
DNA: TGTGCCAGCAGCAAGAACAGGGGGCGCGAGGCTCAATACAATGAGCAGTTCTTC
CDR3: CASSKNRGREAQYNEQFF

J: TRBJ1-5
V: TRBV2
size: .
D: .
DNA: TGTGCCAGCTGCAAGGCAGGGGATCAGCCCCAGCATTTT
CDR3: CASCKAGDQPQHF

J: TRBJ1-2
V: TRBV10-3
size: .
D: TRBD1
DNA: TGTGCCATCAGCGGACAGGTCAACTATGGCTACACCTTC
CDR3: CAISGQVNYGYTF

J: TRBJ1-4
V: TRBV28
size: .
D: TRBD1
DNA: TGTGCCAGCAGCTTTGCCGGGACAGGGCATGAAAAACTGTTTTTT
CDR3: CASSFAGTGHEKLFF

J: TRBJ2-7
V: TRBV7-9
size: .
D: .
DNA: TGTTCCAGCAGCCGCACTATCTACGAGCAGTACTTC
CDR3: CSSSRTIYEQYF

J: TRBJ2-7
V: TRBV7-9
size: .
D: .
DNA: TGTGCCAGCAGCTTAGAGGGCGGGCCCTACGAGCAGTACTTC
CDR3: CASSLEGGPYEQYF

J: TRBJ2-1
V: TRBV7-9
size: .
D: TRBD2
DNA: TGTGCCAGCAGCTTACGGACTAGCGGGCCCCCTAATGAGCAGTTCTTC
CDR3: CASSLRTSGPPNEQFF

J: TRBJ2-1
V: TRBV5-1
size: .
D: TRBD2
DNA: TGCGCCAGCAGCTTCTGGACTTCAGGGAGGGGCGATGAGCAGTTCTTC
CDR3: CASSFWTSGRGDEQFF

J: TRBJ2-7
V: TRBV27
size: .
D: .
DNA: TGTGCCAGCAGTTTGAAGGGGGTCCCTCCCGAGCAGTACTTC
CDR3: CASSLKGVPPEQYF

J: TRBJ1-1
V: TRBV2
size: .
D: .
DNA: TGTGCCAGCAGTGTAGACAGGATGAACACTGAAGCTTTCTTT
CDR3: CASSVDRMNTEAFF

J: TRBJ2-1
V: TRBV5-1
size: few
D: .
DNA: TGCGCCAGCAGCTTCAACCCAAACCCTAACAATGAGCAGTTCTTC
CDR3: CASSFNPNPNNEQFF

J: TRBJ1-4
V: TRBV7-9
size: .
D: TRBD1
DNA: TGTGCCGGCGGACAGGGGCCTACCAGGCATGAAAAACTGTTTTTT
CDR3: CAGGQGPTRHEKLFF

J: TRBJ2-7
V: TRBV6-1
size: .
D: .
DNA: TGTGCCAGCAATTCGGGGGAGGAGGCGTACGAGCAGTACTTC
CDR3: CASNSGEEAYEQYF

J: TRBJ2-1
V: TRBV4-1
size: few
D: TRBD2
DNA: TGCGCCAGCAGCCAAGATCGAGCGGGAGGCCCTATAAATGAGCAGTTCTTC
CDR3: CASSQDRAGGPINEQFF